Following are 18 T cell receptor beta chains from one sample sequenced in a study of blood T cell repertoires in COVID-19. Sequencing used immunoSEQ multiplex PCR; TCRdb keeps in-frame clones, though not all of them. The sample consists of roughly 150,000 clones, more than 65% of them appearing once. Source material: peripheral blood. Receptor source: a man aged 55 to 69 with acute or convalescent COVID-19.

V is TRBV29-1 and J is TRBJ1-2; TRBD1 aligns across 7 bases. There are 12 residues in the CDR3. J gave up 6 bases and V 6 bases, and 7 bases lay outside the gene matches. CDR1 is SQVTM, CDR2 ANQGSEA, per germline. In nucleotides, the CDR3 is TGCAGCGTCCGGACAGGAGGAGATGGCTACACCTTC. This sequence encodes CSVRTGGDGYTF.

The chain uses TRBV5-1 and TRBJ2-3; 10 bases are a match to TRBD1. The CDR3 totals 15 residues. J was trimmed by 3 bases and V by 4 bases; bases with no gene match: 5. Per the germline V gene, CDR1 is SGHRS and CDR2 is YFSETQ. In DNA form, the CDR3 reads TGCGCCAGCAGCCCTGAGGGACAGGGGACAGATACGCAGTATTTT. Translating gives CASSPEGQGTDTQYF.

In this sample, this clone turned up a few times. The chain employs TRBV7-9 and TRBJ2-7; 10 nucleotides match TRBD1. This CDR3 comprises 13 residues. The V and J ends lost 5 bases and 7 bases, in that order; junction bases with no gene match: 5. Germline lookup yields CDR1 SEHNR and CDR2 FQNEAQ (reference sequence). The CDR3 loop reads CASSLGQGQEQYF. The CDR3 DNA reads as TGTGCCAGCAGCCTGGGACAGGGGCAGGAGCAGTACTTC.

V gene TRBV7-6 combines with J gene TRBJ2-5, with 7 bases matching TRBD1. V shed 4 bases, J shed 1 base, and the junction held 6 bases outside the gene matches. Per germline, CDR1 SGHVS and CDR2 FNYEAQ. This CDR3 has 15 amino acids. CDR3 nucleotides: TGTGCCAGCAGCTCAATCACAGGGGTCCAAGAGACCCAGTACTTC. This encodes CASSSITGVQETQYF.

The count of this clone is one. The V gene is TRBV27, the J gene TRBJ2-1; TRBD1 agrees at 11 bases. The CDR3 is 19 residues long. Per the germline V gene, CDR1 is MNHEY and CDR2 is SMNVEV (reference sequence). After removal of 6 bases from V and 7 bases from J, the junction contained 20 bases not matched to a gene. CDR3 bases: TGTGCCAGCAGCCTAAGGGGCACGAGGGGACAGGGGGAGAGTAATGAGCAGTTCTTC. Encoded protein: CASSLRGTRGQGESNEQFF.

The chain links TRBV7-9 to TRBJ1-4; 10 bases fit TRBD1. Per germline, CDR1 SEHNR and CDR2 FQNEAQ (reference sequence). The CDR3 extends over 16 amino acids. V dropped 6 bases and J dropped 7; count of bases not matched to a gene: 11. Here the CDR3 DNA reads TGTGCCAGCAGTCCCATACCGGGACAGGGGAGTGAAAAACTGTTTTTT. It codes for CASSPIPGQGSEKLFF.

The genes are TRBV28 and TRBJ1-3; perhaps TRBD1 as D (6 bases). The ends were cut back, 6 bases at V and 2 bases at J, with 23 bases in the middle. This CDR3 spans 18 amino acids. Germline lookup yields CDR1 MDHEN and CDR2 SYDVKM. This CDR3 is CASSAGQNREVTGNTIYF. In nucleotides, the CDR3 is TGTGCCAGCAGCGCCGGACAAAACAGGGAAGTAACTGGAAACACCATATATTTT.

The chain has TRBV28 and TRBJ1-6; a possible D gene is TRBD1 (6 bases). The CDR3 contains 15 residues. Looked up from germline, CDR1 is MDHEN and CDR2 is SYDVKM. V gave up 5 bases and J gave up 7 bases, with 15 bases separating them. The CDR3 region has the DNA TGTGCCAGCAGTACCTCAGGACAGTCGAATTCACCCCTCCACTTT. Amino acids: CASSTSGQSNSPLHF.

The rearrangement uses TRBV10-2 and TRBJ2-7, with a possible D match to TRBD1 (6 bases). Trimming took off 5 bases at V and 4 bases at J, with 18 bases between the two ends. Germline V gene data show CDR1 as WSHSY and CDR2 as SAAADI. This CDR3 contains 15 residues. Here the CDR3 DNA reads TGCGCCAGCAGTAATACAGGGCACAGGGTATACGAGCAGTACTTC. Protein sequence: CASSNTGHRVYEQYF.

This clone appeared a few times. This chain joins TRBV11-2 and TRBJ2-7; maybe TRBD2 (5 bases). Germline V gene sequence: CDR1 SGHAT, CDR2 FQNNGV. The CDR3 covers 15 residues. Deletions cut 5 bases from V and 1 base from J, with 15 bases between. CDR3: CASSPSWTGSYEQYF. The CDR3 bases are TGTGCCAGCAGCCCATCTTGGACTGGTTCCTACGAGCAGTACTTC.

V usage is TRBV11-2 and J usage is TRBJ2-3; 8 nucleotides align to TRBD2. From germline, CDR1 is SGHAT and CDR2 FQNNGV. V gave up 2 bases and J gave up 3 bases; unmatched junction bases: 7. The CDR3 consists of 16 residues. This CDR3 is CASSLYGRAATDTQYF. The CDR3 nucleotides are TGTGCCAGCAGCTTATACGGGAGGGCCGCGACAGATACGCAGTATTTT.

The V gene is TRBV4-2, the J gene TRBJ2-3; 7 nucleotides line up with TRBD1. V lost 4 bases, J lost 2 bases, and 9 bases stayed unmatched. The length of the CDR3 is 16 residues. Germline-derived CDR1 and CDR2 are LGHNA and YNFKEQ. The CDR3 protein is CASSRTGTVPTDTQYF. For the CDR3, the DNA is TGTGCCAGCAGCCGGACAGGCACAGTCCCCACAGATACGCAGTATTTT.

The chain employs TRBV25-1 and TRBJ1-4, with no clear D. Trimming left V 0 bases short and J 2 bases short, with 10 bases between. CDR3 size: 16 residues. Germline V lookup: CDR1 MGHDK, CDR2 SYGVNS. CDR3 sequence reads: CASSEYRGGTNEKLFF. The CDR3 DNA follows: TGTGCCAGCAGTGAATATCGGGGAGGGACTAATGAAAAACTGTTTTTT. Full variable domain (outside the CDR3, taken from reference TRBV25-1 and TRBJ1-4): EADIYQTPRYLVIGTGKKITLECSQTMGHDKMYWYQQDPGMELHLIHYSYGVNSTEKGDLSSESTVSRIRTEHFPLTLESARPSHTSQYLCASSEYRGGTNEKLFFGSGTQLSVL.

Comments on this clone: Within the sample, other DNA sequences also encode this same CDR3. This sequence joins TRBV5-1 and TRBJ2-1; 8 nucleotides align to TRBD2. The CDR3 spans 13 residues. The V and J ends lost 4 bases and 6 bases, in that order; junction bases with no gene match: 3. Germline CDR1 reads SGHRS; CDR2 reads YFSETQ. For the CDR3, the DNA is TGCGCCAGCAGCCTCGGACTAGCCAATGAGCAGTTCTTC. As protein: CASSLGLANEQFF.

This clone occurred a few times. The chain combines TRBV5-1 with TRBJ2-1, with D uncertain. V lost 0 bases and J lost 8, with 12 bases in between. The germline CDR1 and CDR2 sequences are SGHRS and YFSETQ. The CDR3 sequence is 14 residues long. Here the CDR3 DNA reads TGCGCCAGCAGCTTGGGCGCGGCTTTTGATGAGCAGTTCTTC. Residues: CASSLGAAFDEQFF.

The chain has TRBV27 and TRBJ1-1, with 7 bases matching TRBD1. The CDR3 totals 17 residues. V lost 10 bases to trimming and J lost 4 bases; unmatched junction nucleotides: 21. Per germline, CDR1 MNHEY and CDR2 SMNVEV (reference sequence). CDR3 DNA sequence: TGTGCCACCAAGGTAGAGCCCAACTTCGACAGGGTCACTGAAGCTTTCTTT. This codes for CATKVEPNFDRVTEAFF.

The chain joins TRBV18 to TRBJ2-1, with TRBD2 identical over 9 bases. The CDR3 totals 16 residues. V lost 4 bases to trimming and J lost 0 bases; unmatched junction nucleotides: 4. Germline CDR1 KGHSH, CDR2 LQKENI. This CDR3 is CASSLTSGSSYNEQFF. The CDR3 DNA reads TGTGCCAGCTCACTGACTAGCGGCAGCTCCTACAATGAGCAGTTCTTC.

This chain links TRBV5-5 with TRBJ2-6, with a tentative D call TRBD1 (6 bases). The CDR3 length is 14 residues. The germline V and J ends were trimmed by 1 base and 10 bases, with 12 bases remaining between them. CDR1 is SGHKS, CDR2 YYEKEE, per germline (reference sequence). Written as DNA, the CDR3 is TGTGCCAGCAGCTTGTTGACAGGATCGAACGTCCTGACTTTC. It encodes CASSLLTGSNVLTF.